These T cell receptor beta chains were read from a single sample in a study of blood T cell repertoires in COVID-19. Data came from immunoSEQ multiplex PCR; TCRdb stores just in-frame clones and leaves some out. This sample has 200,000 to 250,000 clones, with roughly 88% found just once. The sample taken for sequencing was peripheral blood. Receptors originate from a man in his late teens or twenties with active or convalescent COVID-19. The CDR3 runs from the conserved cysteine through the conserved F or W. A D gene is named only where the DNA matches it firmly. Part of the rows lack a size; the others show once, few, many or a class for expanded clones.

DNA: TGTGCCAGCAGCTTAGTGGTAGGACTAGCGTACATTCAGTACTTC
CDR3: CASSLVVGLAYIQYF
V: TRBV7-9
J: TRBJ2-4
D: TRBD2
size: once

DNA: TGTGCCACCAGTGACGTACAGGGGAGCTCCTACAATGAGCAGTTCTTC
CDR3: CATSDVQGSSYNEQFF
V: TRBV24-1
J: TRBJ2-1
D: TRBD1
size: NA

DNA: TGTGCCAGCAGTTCCGGTACCCATACAGCTTTCTTT
CDR3: CASSSGTHTAFF
V: TRBV6-5
J: TRBJ1-1
D: NA
size: NA

DNA: TGTGCCAGTAGTATAGAGGCACCCAGGTATTATAGCAATCAGCCCCAGCATTTT
CDR3: CASSIEAPRYYSNQPQHF
V: TRBV19
J: TRBJ1-5
D: NA
size: once

DNA: TGTGCCAGTAGTATGAGAGGGCAGGGGTACGAGCAGTACTTC
CDR3: CASSMRGQGYEQYF
V: TRBV19
J: TRBJ2-7
D: NA
size: NA

DNA: TGTGCCAGTAGTCGAAAACCGGGACTAGACACTGAGCAGTTCTTC
CDR3: CASSRKPGLDTEQFF
V: TRBV19
J: TRBJ2-1
D: TRBD2
size: NA

DNA: TGTGCCAGTAGTATAGGGCAGGGGCCCTATGGCTACACCTTC
CDR3: CASSIGQGPYGYTF
V: TRBV19
J: TRBJ1-2
D: NA
size: NA

DNA: TGTGCCAGTAGTACAAGGACTAGCGGGAAGATGAACATTCAGTACTTC
CDR3: CASSTRTSGKMNIQYF
V: TRBV19
J: TRBJ2-4
D: TRBD2
size: NA

DNA: TGTGCCAGCTCACCGGGCGGGACAGGGGCATCTAGCTATGGCTACACCTTC
CDR3: CASSPGGTGASSYGYTF
V: TRBV18
J: TRBJ1-2
D: TRBD1
size: NA

DNA: TGCGCCAGCAGCGCACCCTTCCCTGACAGTTCGGAGACCCAGTACTTC
CDR3: CASSAPFPDSSETQYF
V: TRBV4-1
J: TRBJ2-5
D: NA
size: NA

DNA: TGTGCCAGCAGTCCCCGGACTAGCGGGCCCCTCCAAGAGACCCAGTACTTC
CDR3: CASSPRTSGPLQETQYF
V: TRBV27
J: TRBJ2-5
D: TRBD2
size: NA

DNA: TGTGCCAGTAGTAGTGACCTGTCTAGCGGGTTGAACTACGAGCAGTACTTC
CDR3: CASSSDLSSGLNYEQYF
V: TRBV19
J: TRBJ2-7
D: TRBD2
size: NA

DNA: TGTGCCAGCAGTCCCTTAGTGGGGGGGCATCAGCCCCAGCATTTT
CDR3: CASSPLVGGHQPQHF
V: TRBV27
J: TRBJ1-5
D: NA
size: NA

DNA: TGTGCCGGCGGGAACTCTGGAAACACCATATATTTT
CDR3: CAGGNSGNTIYF
V: TRBV12-3/TRBV12-4
J: TRBJ1-3
D: NA
size: NA